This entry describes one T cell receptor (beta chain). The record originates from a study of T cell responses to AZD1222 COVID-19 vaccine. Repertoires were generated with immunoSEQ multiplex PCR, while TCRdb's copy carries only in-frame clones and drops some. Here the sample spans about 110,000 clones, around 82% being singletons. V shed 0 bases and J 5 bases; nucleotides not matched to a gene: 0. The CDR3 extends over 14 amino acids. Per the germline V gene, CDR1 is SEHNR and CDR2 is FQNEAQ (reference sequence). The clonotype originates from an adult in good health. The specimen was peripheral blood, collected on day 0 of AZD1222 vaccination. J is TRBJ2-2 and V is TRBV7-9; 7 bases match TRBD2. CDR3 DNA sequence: TGTGCCAGCAGCTTAGCGGGAGGGACCGGGGAGCTGTTTTTT. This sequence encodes CASSLAGGTGELFF.